These 20 T cell receptor beta chains were sequenced from one sample in a study of T-cell memory formation after mild COVID-19. TCRdb analysed the 5' RACE reads with MiXCR anew, one entry per CDR3 protein. The sample contains about 360,000 distinct CDR3 sequences, about 15% of which appear only once. Specimen: PBMCs or a T cell subset sorted from them (not recorded which). These receptor sequences come from a young man who had mild COVID-19 (a few samples of this study predate the infection). Cell type and time point are not known.

The chain carries TRBV7-3 and TRBJ2-5; D is perhaps TRBD1 (6 bases). Germline-derived CDR1 and CDR2 are SGHTA and FQGTGA. Trimming stripped 2 bases from V and 5 bases from J, with 15 bases between. This CDR3 contains 15 residues. CDR3 sequence reads: CASSLFGGVRETQYF. The DNA of the CDR3 is TGTGCCAGCAGCTTATTTGGGGGCGTAAGGGAGACCCAGTACTTC.

This sequence joins TRBV6-1 and TRBJ2-2; maybe TRBD2 (6 bases). The V gene's germline CDR1 is MNHNS and CDR2 SASEGT. With 5 bases removed from V and 5 bases from J, the gap between germline ends came to 15 bases. The CDR3 contains 15 residues. In DNA, the CDR3 is TGTGCCAGCAGTTCGGGACTTTGGGGGACCGGGGAGCTGTTTTTT. Residues: CASSSGLWGTGELFF.

This clonotype was observed a handful of times. The gene calls are TRBV16 and TRBJ1-5; a weak D match, TRBD1 (6 bases). Trimming cost V 0 bases and J 2 bases, with 8 bases left between them. The CDR3 runs 15 residues. Germline V gives CDR1 KGHSY, CDR2 FQNENV. The CDR3 nucleotides read TGTGCCAGCAGCCAATCAGGGGGGGGCAATCAGCCCCAGCATTTT. This gives the protein CASSQSGGGNQPQHF.

There are a few counts of this clonotype. V gene TRBV6-2 or TRBV6-3 combines with J gene TRBJ2-4; D gene unclear. Germline V lookup: CDR1 MNHEY, CDR2 SVGEGT. V lost 8 bases to trimming and J lost 0 bases, with 14 bases between them. The CDR3 length is 15 residues. CDR3 in amino acids: CASGPPRIAKNIQYF. For the CDR3, the DNA is TGTGCCAGCGGCCCACCCAGAATAGCCAAAAACATTCAGTACTTC.

The chain combines TRBV6-2 or TRBV6-3 with TRBJ2-1, with D possibly matching TRBD2 (6 bases). Germline-derived CDR1 and CDR2 are MNHEY and SVGEGT. Between the trimmed V and J ends, which lost 7 bases and 5 bases, there was a span of 9 bases. This CDR3 is built from 12 residues. The CDR3 sequence is CASKGLDNEQFF. Here the CDR3 DNA reads TGTGCCAGCAAGGGACTTGACAATGAGCAGTTCTTC.

This clonotype has just a few counts. The chain couples TRBV4-1 to TRBJ1-2, with 9 positions matching TRBD1. This CDR3 spans 14 amino acids. Germline values: CDR1 MGHRA, CDR2 YSYEKL. The trim removed 4 bases at V and 6 bases at J, leaving 6 bases unmatched. CDR3 protein: CASSPTGTGNGYTF. The CDR3 nucleotides read TGCGCCAGCAGCCCTACCGGGACAGGGAATGGCTACACCTTC.

This clonotype appeared a few times. The chain is built from TRBV5-6 and TRBJ2-3; 10 nucleotides align to TRBD1. V lost 4 bases, J lost 6 bases, and 11 bases stayed unmatched. There are 16 residues in the CDR3. CDR1 is SGHDT and CDR2 is YYEEEE in the germline V gene. The CDR3 bases are TGTGCCAGCAGCGACCGGGACAGGGGAGAGTCCGATACGCAGTATTTT. Its translation: CASSDRDRGESDTQYF.

This clonotype has a handful of counts. The J gene is TRBJ2-1, the V gene TRBV7-2, with D uncertain. Germline assignment: CDR1 SGHTA and CDR2 FQGNSA. Trimming pared 5 bases from V and 12 bases from J, leaving 11 bases between. The CDR3 contains 11 residues. The CDR3 nucleotides are TGTGCCAGCAGCGCCACCCTGGGGCAGTTCTTC. Amino acids: CASSATLGQFF.

This clonotype was detected a few times. V gene TRBV18 combines with J gene TRBJ2-3; TRBD2 aligns across 9 bases. After removal of 1 base from V and 5 bases from J, the junction contained 4 bases not matched to a gene. The CDR3 consists of 15 residues. Germline V CDR1 and CDR2: KGHSH, LQKENI. The CDR3 DNA follows: TGTGCCAGCTCACCACTAGCGGGGGATAGAGATACGCAGTATTTT. Translating gives CASSPLAGDRDTQYF. Filled out from reference TRBV18 and TRBJ2-3, the complete variable domain reads NAGVMQNPRHLVRRRGQEARLRCSPMKGHSHVYWYRQLPEEGLKFMVYLQKENIIDESGMPKERFSAEFPKEGPSILRIQQVVRGDSAAYFCASSPLAGDRDTQYFGPGTRLTVL.

This clonotype was seen a few times. This chain connects TRBV11-2 to TRBJ2-1; D is perhaps TRBD1 or TRBD2 (5 bases each). V gave up 0 bases and J gave up 8 bases, with 8 bases separating them. The CDR3 is 13 residues long. CDR1 is SGHAT, CDR2 FQNNGV, per germline. The CDR3 bases are TGTGCCAGCAGCTTAGAATCGGGGCATGAGCAGTTCTTC. Encoded protein: CASSLESGHEQFF.

This clonotype was seen more than once but under ten times. The chain employs TRBV5-4 and TRBJ2-3; 12 bases match TRBD2. V lost 9 bases, J lost 1 base, and 6 bases stayed unmatched. The CDR3 is made up of 15 amino acids. Germline assignment: CDR1 SGHNT and CDR2 YYREEE (reference sequence). The CDR3 coding sequence is TGTGCCACGACTAGCGGGGGACGCGGCACAGATACGCAGTATTTT. Its protein product is CATTSGGRGTDTQYF.

This clonotype occurred many times. V usage is TRBV28 and J usage is TRBJ1-1, with D perhaps TRBD1 (5 bases). Germline V CDR1 and CDR2: MDHEN, SYDVKM. The V end lost 3 bases, the J end lost 7 bases, and 9 bases lay between the germline ends. The CDR3 has 12 residues. CDR3 protein: CASSFRGSEAFF. The CDR3 DNA is TGTGCCAGCAGTTTTCGGGGGAGTGAAGCTTTCTTT.

The table lists this clonotype with a few counts. The V call is TRBV7-3, the J call TRBJ2-1; tentatively, D is TRBD2 (5 bases). V lost 0 bases and J 2 bases, leaving 8 bases between the germline ends. The CDR3 spans 15 residues. Germline V gives CDR1 SGHTA, CDR2 FQGTGA. CDR3 residues: CASSLTGGPYNEQFF. The CDR3 DNA reads as TGTGCCAGCAGCTTAACGGGCGGGCCCTACAATGAGCAGTTCTTC.

The chain employs TRBV14 and TRBJ2-3; 7 nucleotides match TRBD2. From germline, CDR1 is SGHDN and CDR2 FVKESK. The CDR3 has 15 residues. Trimming cost V 4 bases and J 6 bases; bases outside gene matches: 10. The CDR3 reads CASSPWEGRRDTQYF. In DNA form, the CDR3 reads TGTGCCAGCAGCCCTTGGGAGGGGCGCAGGGATACGCAGTATTTT.

The chain has TRBV5-1 and TRBJ2-6; 7 bases fit TRBD1. V was pared by 5 bases and J by 0 bases, with 2 bases of the junction left unmatched. CDR1 SGHRS and CDR2 YFSETQ come from the germline V gene. CDR3 size: 15 residues. This CDR3 reads CASRTGSSGANVLTF. The CDR3 DNA reads as TGCGCCAGCAGGACAGGGAGCTCTGGGGCCAACGTCCTGACTTTC.

This clonotype was detected a few times. The gene calls are TRBV19 and TRBJ2-7; the D gene is possibly TRBD2 (6 bases). This CDR3 has 15 residues. Trimming stripped 4 bases from V and 0 bases from J, with 13 bases between. The germline gives CDR1 LNHDA, CDR2 SQIVND (reference sequence). For the CDR3, the DNA is TGTGCCAGTAGTAGCCGGGACTCCTACTCCTACGAGCAGTACTTC. Its protein is CASSSRDSYSYEQYF.

This clonotype occurred many times. The chain carries TRBV6-1 and TRBJ1-2; 12 nucleotides match TRBD1. The CDR3 consists of 17 residues. Trimming at V came to 7 bases and at J to 7 bases, leaving 16 bases not matched to a gene. Germline CDR1 reads MNHNS; CDR2 reads SASEGT. For the CDR3, the DNA is TGTGCCAGCACTTCCGCGGGTCCGGGACAGGGGGCTGTTGGCTACACCTTC. It specifies CASTSAGPGQGAVGYTF.

Only a few counts were recorded for this clonotype. The chain joins TRBV20-1 to TRBJ1-2, with D unclear. The CDR3 totals 13 residues. The germline V gene encodes CDR1 DFQATT and CDR2 SNEGSKA (reference sequence). Trimming removed 0 bases from V and 4 bases from J, with 9 bases in between. CDR3 region: CSARDGVPYGYTF. CDR3 bases: TGCAGTGCTAGAGACGGAGTTCCCTATGGCTACACCTTC.

This clonotype was recorded a few times. The genes are TRBV9 and TRBJ1-2; D is unresolved. The CDR3 sequence is 15 residues long. V was shortened by 5 bases and J by 4 bases, with 18 bases between the two germline ends. Per germline, CDR1 SGDLS and CDR2 YYNGEE. DNA of the CDR3: TGTGCCAGCAGTATAGAGACCGGGATCCGCTATGGCTACACCTTC. Translating gives CASSIETGIRYGYTF.

The chain links TRBV7-9 to TRBJ2-1, with D maybe TRBD2 (6 bases). Per germline, CDR1 SEHNR and CDR2 FQNEAQ (reference sequence). CDR3 length equals 16 residues. With 5 bases removed from V and 6 bases from J, the gap between germline ends came to 20 bases. The CDR3 DNA reads TGTGCCAGCAGCCCGAGAGGAGGGAAGAATCGCAATGAGCAGTTCTTC. Its translation: CASSPRGGKNRNEQFF.